This T cell receptor (beta chain) originates from a study of post-analysis software for immune sequencing data. Overall study findings and caveats: Compared with controls, patients had more of five TRBV segments, including TRBV5-6, TRBV5-1 and TRBV20-1.

Per germline, CDR1 MNHEY and CDR2 SVGAGI. V was clipped by 4 bases and J by 6 bases, with 13 bases between them. This CDR3 is 13 amino acids long. Prepared libraries of TCR beta cDNA carried unique molecular identifiers. Using its own MiXCR run on the PCR reads, TCRdb lists one record per CDR3 protein. The repertoire holds 700,000 to 900,000 distinct CDR3 sequences, with approximately 44% as singletons. In its sample, this clonotype was seen a few times. Its target is unknown. The source is a girl aged 10-17 years with multiple sclerosis. The chain has TRBV6-5 and TRBJ2-7, with D perhaps assigned TRBD1 or TRBD2 (5 bases each). Sequenced: blood. CDR3 in DNA: TGTGCCAGCAGTTTCTCCCCGGGGCTCGAGCAGTACTTC. Its protein product is CASSFSPGLEQYF.